This T cell receptor (beta chain) was retrieved from a study of T cells after posttransplantation cyclophosphamide. Study-level results: Recipient CMV seropositivity and CMV reactivation strongly tracked TRB clonality. Blood and skin or GI T cell repertoires showed limited TRB overlap. Donor-recipient repertoire similarity was low at 1-2 months, rising over year one.

Using immunoSEQ multiplex PCR, the repertoire was profiled, and TCRdb retains in-frame clones only, with some absent. Listed for the sample are 20,000 to 25,000 clones, none seen a single time. This clone was seen at least ten times. The antigen is undetermined. Germline V gene data show CDR1 as PRHDT and CDR2 as FYEKMQ (reference sequence). Trimming cost V 0 bases and J 7 bases, with 6 bases left between them. The CDR3 covers 12 residues. Treatment was busulfan-fludarabine conditioning, a marrow graft, and cyclophosphamide on days +3 and +4. The sequence was obtained from a male patient younger than 35 who received an allogeneic stem cell transplant from a related donor, was CMV-positive, and had no GVHD. Some T cells may be graft donor cells. The chain employs TRBV13 and TRBJ2-5; D might be TRBD2 (5 bases). Specimen: PBMCs, collected after allogeneic stem cell transplant with posttransplant cyclophosphamide. CDR3 in amino acids: CASSLGRGTQYF. DNA for the CDR3: TGTGCCAGCAGCTTAGGCCGGGGGACCCAGTACTTC.